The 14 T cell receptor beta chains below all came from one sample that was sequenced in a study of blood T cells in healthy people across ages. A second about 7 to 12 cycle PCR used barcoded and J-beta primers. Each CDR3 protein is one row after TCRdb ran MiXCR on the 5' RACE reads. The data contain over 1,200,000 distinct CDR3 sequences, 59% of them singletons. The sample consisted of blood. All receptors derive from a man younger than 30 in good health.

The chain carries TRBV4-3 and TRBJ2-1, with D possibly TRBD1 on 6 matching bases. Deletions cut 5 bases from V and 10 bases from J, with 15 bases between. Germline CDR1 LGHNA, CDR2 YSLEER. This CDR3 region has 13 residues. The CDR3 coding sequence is TGCGCCAGCAGCTGGGACACGGGTAGGGAGCAGTTCTTC. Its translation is CASSWDTGREQFF.

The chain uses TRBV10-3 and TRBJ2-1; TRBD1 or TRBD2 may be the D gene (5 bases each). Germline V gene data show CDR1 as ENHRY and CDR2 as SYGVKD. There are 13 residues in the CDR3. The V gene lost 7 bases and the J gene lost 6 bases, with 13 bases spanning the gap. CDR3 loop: CAITQGPSNEQFF. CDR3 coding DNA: TGTGCCATCACCCAGGGACCGAGCAATGAGCAGTTCTTC.

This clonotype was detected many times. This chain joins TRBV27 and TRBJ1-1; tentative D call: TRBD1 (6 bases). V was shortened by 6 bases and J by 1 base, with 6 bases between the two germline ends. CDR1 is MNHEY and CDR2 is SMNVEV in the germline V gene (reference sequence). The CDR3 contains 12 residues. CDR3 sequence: CASRTGNTEAFF. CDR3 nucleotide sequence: TGTGCCAGCAGGACAGGGAACACTGAAGCTTTCTTT.

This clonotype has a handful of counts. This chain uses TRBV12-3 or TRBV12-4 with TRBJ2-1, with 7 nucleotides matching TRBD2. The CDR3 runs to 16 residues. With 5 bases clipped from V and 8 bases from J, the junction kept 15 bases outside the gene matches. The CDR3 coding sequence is TGTGCCAGCAGTGGGTTCGTCGCGGGAGCGAGGTATGAGCAGTTCTTC. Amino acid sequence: CASSGFVAGARYEQFF.

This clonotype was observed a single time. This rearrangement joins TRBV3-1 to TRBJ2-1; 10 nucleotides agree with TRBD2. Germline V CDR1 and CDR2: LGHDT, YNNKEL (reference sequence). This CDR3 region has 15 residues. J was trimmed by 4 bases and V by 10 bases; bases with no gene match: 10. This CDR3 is CAIHNSGGPYNEQFF. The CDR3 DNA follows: TGTGCCATCCATAATAGCGGGGGGCCTTACAATGAGCAGTTCTTC.

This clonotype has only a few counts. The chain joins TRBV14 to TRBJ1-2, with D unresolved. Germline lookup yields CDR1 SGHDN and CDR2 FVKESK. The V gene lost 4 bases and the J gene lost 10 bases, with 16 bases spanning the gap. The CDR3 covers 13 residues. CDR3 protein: CASSPSGMWPYTF. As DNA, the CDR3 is TGTGCCAGCAGCCCCAGTGGAATGTGGCCCTACACCTTC.

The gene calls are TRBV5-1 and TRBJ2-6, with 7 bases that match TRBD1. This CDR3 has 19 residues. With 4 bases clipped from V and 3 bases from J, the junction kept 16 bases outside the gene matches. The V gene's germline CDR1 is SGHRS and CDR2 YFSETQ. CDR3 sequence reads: CASSVGTGTDLIGANVLTF. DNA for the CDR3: TGCGCCAGCAGCGTAGGAACCGGGACAGATTTAATTGGGGCCAACGTCCTGACTTTC.

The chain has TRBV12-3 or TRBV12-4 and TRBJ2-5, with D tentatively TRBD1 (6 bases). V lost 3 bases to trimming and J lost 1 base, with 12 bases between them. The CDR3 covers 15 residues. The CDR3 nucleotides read TGTGCCAGCAGTTTCGAACAGGGTCTCCAAGAGACCCAGTACTTC. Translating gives CASSFEQGLQETQYF.

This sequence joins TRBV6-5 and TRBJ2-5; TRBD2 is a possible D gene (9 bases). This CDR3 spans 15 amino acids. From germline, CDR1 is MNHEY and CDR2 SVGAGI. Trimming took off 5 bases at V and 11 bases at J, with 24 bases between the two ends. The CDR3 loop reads CASSAPDRVTSGQYF. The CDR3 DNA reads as TGTGCCAGCAGTGCCCCGGACAGGGTTACTAGCGGGCAGTACTTC.

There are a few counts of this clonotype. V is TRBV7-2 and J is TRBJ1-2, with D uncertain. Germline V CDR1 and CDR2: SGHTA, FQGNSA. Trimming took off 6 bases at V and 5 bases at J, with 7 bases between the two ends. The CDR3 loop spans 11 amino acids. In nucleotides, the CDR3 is TGTGCCAGCAGATCCCTTTATGGCTACACCTTC. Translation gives CASRSLYGYTF.

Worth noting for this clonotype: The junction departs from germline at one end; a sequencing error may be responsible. The CDR3 protein is CAIRRTSGAHDEQSF. As DNA, the CDR3 is TGTGCCATCAGGAGGACTAGCGGGGCCCACGATGAGCAGTCCTTC. The chain has TRBV10-3 and TRBJ2-1; TRBD2 matches 12 bases. The CDR3 runs to 15 residues. Germline V gene sequence: CDR1 ENHRY, CDR2 SYGVKD.

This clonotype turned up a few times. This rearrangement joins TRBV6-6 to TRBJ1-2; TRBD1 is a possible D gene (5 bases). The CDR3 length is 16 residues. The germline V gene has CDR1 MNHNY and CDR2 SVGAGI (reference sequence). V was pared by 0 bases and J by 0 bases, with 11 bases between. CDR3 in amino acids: CASSYSGGKANYGYTF. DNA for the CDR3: TGTGCCAGCAGTTACTCGGGGGGGAAAGCTAACTATGGCTACACCTTC.

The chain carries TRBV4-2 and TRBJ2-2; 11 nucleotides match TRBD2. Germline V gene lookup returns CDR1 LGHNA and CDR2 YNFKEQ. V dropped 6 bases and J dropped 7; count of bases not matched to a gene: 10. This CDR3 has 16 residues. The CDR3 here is CASSPYSGGAGGELFF. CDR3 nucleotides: TGTGCCAGCAGTCCGTATAGCGGGGGGGCCGGCGGGGAGCTGTTTTTT.

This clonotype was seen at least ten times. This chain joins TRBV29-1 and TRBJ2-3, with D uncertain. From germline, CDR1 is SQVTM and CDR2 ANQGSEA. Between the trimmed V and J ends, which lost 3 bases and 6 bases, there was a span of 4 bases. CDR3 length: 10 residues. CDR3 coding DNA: TGCAGCGTTGACGGCGATACGCAGTATTTT. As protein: CSVDGDTQYF.